A single sample gave rise to the 8 T cell receptor beta chains below, sequenced in a study of technical replicates of blood from a handful of donors. Assay: immunoSEQ multiplex PCR; the TCRdb copy retains only in-frame clones and omits some. In the table there are tens of thousands of clones, over 90% of which are singletons. Sequencing was performed on T cells isolated from PBMCs. These receptors originate from a human donor in good health.

The chain joins TRBV5-4 to TRBJ2-7; tentatively, D is TRBD1 (5 bases). Germline V gene lookup returns CDR1 SGHNT and CDR2 YYREEE (reference sequence). This CDR3 contains 12 residues. The V end lost 4 bases, the J end lost 0 bases, and 5 bases lay between the germline ends. The chain's CDR3 is CASSDSSYEQYF. As DNA, the CDR3 is TGTGCCAGCAGCGACAGCTCCTACGAGCAGTACTTC.

CDR3 sequence: CASSESVPTDTQYF. For the CDR3, the DNA is TGTGCCAGCAGTGAATCAGTCCCCACAGATACGCAGTATTTT. This chain connects TRBV2 to TRBJ2-3; D ambiguous. Deletions cut 2 bases from V and 2 bases from J, with 8 bases between. The germline CDR1 and CDR2 sequences are SNHLY and FYNNEI. The CDR3 covers 14 residues.

This sequence joins TRBV25-1 and TRBJ2-1; TRBD1 aligns across 7 bases. CDR1 is MGHDK, CDR2 SYGVNS, per germline. The length of the CDR3 is 12 residues. The trim removed 2 bases at V and 13 bases at J, leaving 5 bases unmatched. The CDR3 sequence: CASSEVGTVQFF. The CDR3 region has the DNA TGTGCCAGCAGTGAAGTAGGGACAGTTCAGTTCTTC.

The rearrangement links TRBV4-2 to TRBJ1-1, with unresolved D. The CDR3 sequence is 11 residues long. Deletions cut 1 base from V and 7 bases from J, with 4 bases between. Germline assignment: CDR1 LGHNA and CDR2 YNFKEQ. The CDR3: CASSQGVEAFF. The CDR3 coding sequence is TGTGCCAGCAGCCAAGGCGTTGAAGCTTTCTTT.

This chain uses TRBV2 with TRBJ2-7, with 10 positions matching TRBD1. Per the germline V gene, CDR1 is SNHLY and CDR2 is FYNNEI. The CDR3 consists of 14 residues. With V trimmed by 8 bases and J by 6 bases, 10 bases remained unmatched. The CDR3, as DNA: TGTGCCAGCTCACCGGGACAGGGGTTAGGCGAGCAGTACTTC. Protein product: CASSPGQGLGEQYF.

The rearrangement links TRBV10-1 to TRBJ2-2, with 7 bases that match TRBD2. This CDR3 contains 12 residues. J gave up 6 bases and V 5 bases, and 0 bases lay outside the gene matches. The germline V gene has CDR1 WNHNN and CDR2 SYGVQD (reference sequence). The CDR3 loop is CASSREAGELFF. As DNA, the CDR3 is TGCGCCAGCAGTCGGGAGGCCGGGGAGCTGTTTTTT.

Notes on this clone: Other DNA sequences in the sample encode the same CDR3. V usage is TRBV28 and J usage is TRBJ2-5, with 8 bases lining up with TRBD2. Germline CDR1 reads MDHEN; CDR2 reads SYDVKM. Trimming at V came to 6 bases and at J to 2 bases, leaving 5 bases not matched to a gene. The CDR3 spans 14 residues. The CDR3 sequence is CASSFTSGQETQYF. The DNA of the CDR3 is TGTGCCAGCAGCTTTACTAGCGGACAAGAGACCCAGTACTTC. The complete variable domain, with remaining parts taken from reference TRBV28 and TRBJ2-5, reads DVKVTQSSRYLVKRTGEKVFLECVQDMDHENMFWYRQDPGLGLRLIYFSYDVKMKEKGDIPEGYSVSREKKERFSLILESASTNQTSMYLCASSFTSGQETQYFGPGTRLLVL.

This clone turned up a few times. The genes are TRBV5-1 and TRBJ2-1; TRBD2 aligns across 9 bases. This CDR3 is built from 15 residues. Trimming at V came to 0 bases and at J to 9 bases, leaving 7 bases not matched to a gene. Germline-derived CDR1 and CDR2 are SGHRS and YFSETQ. CDR3 nucleotide sequence: TGCGCCAGCAGCTTGGACCTAGCGGGGACGGGTGAGCAGTTCTTC. Protein: CASSLDLAGTGEQFF.